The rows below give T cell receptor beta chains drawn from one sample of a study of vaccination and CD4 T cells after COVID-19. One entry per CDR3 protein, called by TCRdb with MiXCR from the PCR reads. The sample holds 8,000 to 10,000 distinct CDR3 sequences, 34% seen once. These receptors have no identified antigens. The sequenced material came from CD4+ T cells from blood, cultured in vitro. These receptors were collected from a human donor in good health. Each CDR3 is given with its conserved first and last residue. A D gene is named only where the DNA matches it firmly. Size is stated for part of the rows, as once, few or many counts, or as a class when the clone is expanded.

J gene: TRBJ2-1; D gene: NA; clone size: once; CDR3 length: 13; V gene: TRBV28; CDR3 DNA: TGTGCCAGCAGTTTATTGCCGGGAAATGAGCAGTTCTTC; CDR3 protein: CASSLLPGNEQFF
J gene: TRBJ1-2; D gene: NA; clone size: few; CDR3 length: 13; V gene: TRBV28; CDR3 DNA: TGTGCCACCACAGGGACGCTTTACTATGGCTACACCTTC; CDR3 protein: CATTGTLYYGYTF
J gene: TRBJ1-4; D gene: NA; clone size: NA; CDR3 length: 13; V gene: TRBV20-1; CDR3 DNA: TGCAGTGCTAGCAGGGACATTTATGAAAAACTGTTTTTT; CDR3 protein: CSASRDIYEKLFF
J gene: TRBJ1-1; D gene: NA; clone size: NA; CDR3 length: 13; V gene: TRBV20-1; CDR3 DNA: TGCAGTGCTAAGGGGGGCGCCGACACTGAAGCTTTCTTT; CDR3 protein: CSAKGGADTEAFF
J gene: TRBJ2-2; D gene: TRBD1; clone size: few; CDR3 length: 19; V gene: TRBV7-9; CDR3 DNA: TGTGCCAGCAGCTCCCCGGTCGAGATGACAGGGTCCAACACCGGGGAGCTGTTTTTT; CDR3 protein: CASSSPVEMTGSNTGELFF
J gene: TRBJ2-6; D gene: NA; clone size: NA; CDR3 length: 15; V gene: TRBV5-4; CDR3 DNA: TGTGCCAGCAGCTTGGCTAAATCTGGGGCCAACGTCCTGACTTTC; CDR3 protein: CASSLAKSGANVLTF
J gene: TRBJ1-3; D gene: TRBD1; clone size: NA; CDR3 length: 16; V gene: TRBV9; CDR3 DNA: TGTGCCAGCAGCGTAACAGGGGCAGCTTCTGGAAACACCATATATTTT; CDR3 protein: CASSVTGAASGNTIYF
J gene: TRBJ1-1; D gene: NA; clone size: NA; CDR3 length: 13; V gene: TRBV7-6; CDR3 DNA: TGTGCCAGCAGCTTACGACGGGAAGCTGAAGCTTTCTTT; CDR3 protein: CASSLRREAEAFF
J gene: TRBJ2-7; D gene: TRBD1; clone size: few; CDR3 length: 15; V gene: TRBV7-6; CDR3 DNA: TGTGCCAGCAGCTTAGCCGGGACAGGGGGCCACGAGCAGTACTTC; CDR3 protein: CASSLAGTGGHEQYF
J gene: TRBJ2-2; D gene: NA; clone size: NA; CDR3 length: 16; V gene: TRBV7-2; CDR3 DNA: TGTGCCAGCAGCTTAGTGGGACGGGAGACCACCGGGGAGCTGTTTTTT; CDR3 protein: CASSLVGRETTGELFF
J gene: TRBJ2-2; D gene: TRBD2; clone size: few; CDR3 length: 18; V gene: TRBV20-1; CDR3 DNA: TGCAGTGCTAGAGATCATCTTGGACTAGCGGGAGCCACCGGGGAGCTGTTTTTT; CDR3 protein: CSARDHLGLAGATGELFF
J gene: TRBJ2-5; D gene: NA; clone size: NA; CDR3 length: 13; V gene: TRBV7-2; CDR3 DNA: TGTGCCAGCAGCTTTCAGGGATTAGAGACCCAGTACTTC; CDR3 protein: CASSFQGLETQYF
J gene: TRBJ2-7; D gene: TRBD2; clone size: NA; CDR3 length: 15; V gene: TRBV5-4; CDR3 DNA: TGTGCCAGCAGCCTGAGGGCGGGAGGGCAATACGAGCAGTACTTC; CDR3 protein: CASSLRAGGQYEQYF
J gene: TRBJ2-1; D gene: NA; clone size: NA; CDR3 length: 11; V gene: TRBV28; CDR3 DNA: TGTGCCAGCAGTTCCCGAGGGAAGCAGTTCTTC; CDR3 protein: CASSSRGKQFF
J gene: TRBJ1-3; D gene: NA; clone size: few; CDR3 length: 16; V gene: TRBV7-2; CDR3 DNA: TGTGCCAGCAGCCCAGTCGGGGGGTTACGTGGAAACACCATATATTTT; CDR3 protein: CASSPVGGLRGNTIYF
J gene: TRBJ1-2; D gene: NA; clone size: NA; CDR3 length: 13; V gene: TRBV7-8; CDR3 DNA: TGTGCCAGCAGCGCATCGGGACGGTATGGCTACACCTTC; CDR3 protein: CASSASGRYGYTF
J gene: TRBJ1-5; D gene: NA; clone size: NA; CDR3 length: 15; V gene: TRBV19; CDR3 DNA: TGTGCCAGTAGACAGCAGGGGACCGGCAATCAGCCCCAGCATTTT; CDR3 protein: CASRQQGTGNQPQHF
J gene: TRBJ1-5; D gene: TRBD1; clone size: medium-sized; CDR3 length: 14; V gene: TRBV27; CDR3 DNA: TGTGCCAGCAGACAGGGGCTGGGGGGTGAGCCCCAGCATTTT; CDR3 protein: CASRQGLGGEPQHF
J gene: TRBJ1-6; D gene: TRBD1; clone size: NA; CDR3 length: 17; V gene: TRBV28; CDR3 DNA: TGTGCCAGCAGCTCACAGACAGGGTGGCCCTATAATTCACCCCTCCACTTT; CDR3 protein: CASSSQTGWPYNSPLHF
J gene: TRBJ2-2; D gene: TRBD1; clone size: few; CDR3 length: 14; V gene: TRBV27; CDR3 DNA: TGTGCCAGCAGTTCCCGGACAGGGGCCGGGGAGCTGTTTTTT; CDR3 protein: CASSSRTGAGELFF
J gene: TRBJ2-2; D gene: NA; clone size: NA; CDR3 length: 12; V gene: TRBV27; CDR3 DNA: TGTGCCAGCAGTTTCAGCACCGGGGAGCTGTTTTTT; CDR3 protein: CASSFSTGELFF
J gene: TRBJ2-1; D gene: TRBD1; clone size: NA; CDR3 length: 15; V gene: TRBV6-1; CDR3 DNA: TGTGCCAGCAGTCCTGGGACAGGGAGGACACGCGAGCAGTTCTTC; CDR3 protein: CASSPGTGRTREQFF
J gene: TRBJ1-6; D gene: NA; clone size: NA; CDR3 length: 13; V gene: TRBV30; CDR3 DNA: TGTGCCTGGAAACCGGATGCGAATTCACCCCTCCACTTT; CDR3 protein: CAWKPDANSPLHF
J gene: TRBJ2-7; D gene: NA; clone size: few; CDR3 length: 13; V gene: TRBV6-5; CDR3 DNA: TGTGCCAGCAGTTACGCAGGAGGTTACGAGCAGTACTTC; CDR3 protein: CASSYAGGYEQYF
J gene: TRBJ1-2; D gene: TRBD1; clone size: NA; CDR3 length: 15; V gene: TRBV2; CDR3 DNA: TGTGCCAGCATCCCCTCTCCGGGACAGGGATATGGCTACACCTTC; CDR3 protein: CASIPSPGQGYGYTF
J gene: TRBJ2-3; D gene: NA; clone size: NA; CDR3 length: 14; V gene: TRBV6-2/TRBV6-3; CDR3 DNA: TGTGCCAGCAGACAGACGTTGTCCACAGATACGCAGTATTTT; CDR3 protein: CASRQTLSTDTQYF
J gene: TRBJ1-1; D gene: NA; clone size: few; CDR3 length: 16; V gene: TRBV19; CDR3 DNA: TGTGCCAGTAGTATAGAGAGGACGGCCCCGAACACTGAAGCTTTCTTT; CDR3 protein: CASSIERTAPNTEAFF
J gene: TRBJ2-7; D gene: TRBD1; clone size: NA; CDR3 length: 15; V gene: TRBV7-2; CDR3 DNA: TGTGCCAGCAGCTTAGGAGGGACAGGGGGCTACGAGCAGTACTTC; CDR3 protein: CASSLGGTGGYEQYF
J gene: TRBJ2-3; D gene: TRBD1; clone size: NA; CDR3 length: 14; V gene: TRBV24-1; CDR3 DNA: TGTGCCACCAGTGGAACAGGGGTAACAGATACGCAGTATTTT; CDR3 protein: CATSGTGVTDTQYF
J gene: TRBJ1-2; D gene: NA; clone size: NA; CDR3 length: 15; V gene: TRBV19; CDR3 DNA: TGTGCCAGTAGTATGGCAGGGAGGGGTAACTATGGCTACACCTTC; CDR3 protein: CASSMAGRGNYGYTF
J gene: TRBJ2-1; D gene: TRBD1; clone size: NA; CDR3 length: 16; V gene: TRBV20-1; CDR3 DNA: TGCAGTGCTAGGGAAACAGGGGCCAGCTCCTACAATGAGCAGTTCTTC; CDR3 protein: CSARETGASSYNEQFF
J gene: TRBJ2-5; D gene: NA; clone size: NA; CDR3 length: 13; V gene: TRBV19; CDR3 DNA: TGTGCCAGTAGTATAGGGTGGCAAGAGACCCAGTACTTC; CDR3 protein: CASSIGWQETQYF
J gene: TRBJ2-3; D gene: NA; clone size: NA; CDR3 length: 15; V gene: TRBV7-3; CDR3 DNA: TGTGCCAGCAGCTTAGGCTTAGCGGTCACAGATACGCAGTATTTT; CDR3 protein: CASSLGLAVTDTQYF
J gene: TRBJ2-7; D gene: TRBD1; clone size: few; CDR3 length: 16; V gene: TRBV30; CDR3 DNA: TGTGCCTGCGGCTTCAGGACAGGGCACAACTCCTACGAGCAGTACTTC; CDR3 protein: CACGFRTGHNSYEQYF
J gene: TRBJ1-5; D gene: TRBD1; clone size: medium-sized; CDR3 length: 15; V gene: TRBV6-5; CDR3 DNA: TGTGCCAGCAGTTGGACAGGGGCTCAAGATCAGCCCCAGCATTTT; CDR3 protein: CASSWTGAQDQPQHF
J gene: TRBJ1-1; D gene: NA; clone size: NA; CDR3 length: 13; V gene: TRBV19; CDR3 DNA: TGTGCCAGTAGTGTCAAGGGGGACACTGAAGCTTTCTTT; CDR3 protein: CASSVKGDTEAFF
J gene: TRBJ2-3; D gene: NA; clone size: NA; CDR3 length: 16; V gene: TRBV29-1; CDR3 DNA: TGCAGCGTTGAAGCAGGGGGAGGGGGTAGCACAGATACGCAGTATTTT; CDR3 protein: CSVEAGGGGSTDTQYF
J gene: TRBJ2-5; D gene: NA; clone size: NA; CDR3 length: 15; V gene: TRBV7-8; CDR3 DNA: TGTGCCAGCAGCTCCGGGACTCCGTACCAAGAGACCCAGTACTTC; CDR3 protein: CASSSGTPYQETQYF
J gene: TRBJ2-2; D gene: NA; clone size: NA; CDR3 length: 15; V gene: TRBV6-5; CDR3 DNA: TGTGCCAGCAGTTACTCCGACAGACACACCGGGGAGCTGTTTTTT; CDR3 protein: CASSYSDRHTGELFF
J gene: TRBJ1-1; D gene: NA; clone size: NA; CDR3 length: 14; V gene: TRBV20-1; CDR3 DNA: TGCAGTGCTAGGGGGGTAAGGGGCAGAACTGAAGCTTTCTTT; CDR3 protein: CSARGVRGRTEAFF
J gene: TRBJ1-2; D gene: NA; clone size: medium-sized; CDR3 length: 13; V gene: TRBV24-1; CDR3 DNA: TGTGCCACCAGTGAAAGGGGCGCGGATGGCTACACCTTC; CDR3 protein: CATSERGADGYTF
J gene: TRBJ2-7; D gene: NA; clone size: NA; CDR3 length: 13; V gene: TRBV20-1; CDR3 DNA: TGCAGTGCTAGAGTCGACGGAATCTACGAGCAGTACTTC; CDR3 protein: CSARVDGIYEQYF
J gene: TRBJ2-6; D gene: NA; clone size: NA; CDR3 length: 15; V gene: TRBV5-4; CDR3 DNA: TGTGCCAGCAGCACTTCACTCTCTGGGGCCAACGTCCTGACTTTC; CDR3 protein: CASSTSLSGANVLTF
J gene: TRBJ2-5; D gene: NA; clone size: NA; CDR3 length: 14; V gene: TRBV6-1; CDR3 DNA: TGTGCCAGCAGAACCCCGGGTGGGCAAGAGACCCAGTACTTC; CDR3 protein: CASRTPGGQETQYF
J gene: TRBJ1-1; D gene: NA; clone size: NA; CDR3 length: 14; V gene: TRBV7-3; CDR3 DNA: TGTGCCAGCAGCTCAACCGGGCGCAACACTGAAGCTTTCTTT; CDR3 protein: CASSSTGRNTEAFF
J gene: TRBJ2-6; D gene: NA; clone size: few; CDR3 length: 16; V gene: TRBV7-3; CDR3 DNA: TGTGCCAGCAGCCTCGATCAGGGCTCCGGGGCCAACGTCCTGACTTTC; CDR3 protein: CASSLDQGSGANVLTF
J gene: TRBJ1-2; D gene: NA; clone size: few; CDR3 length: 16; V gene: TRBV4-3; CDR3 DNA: TGCGCCAGCAGCCAAGTAGGCGCCAGGTCATTGGATGGCTACACCTTC; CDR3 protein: CASSQVGARSLDGYTF
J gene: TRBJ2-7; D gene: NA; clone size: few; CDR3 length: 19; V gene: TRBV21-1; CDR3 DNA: TGTGCCAGCAGCAAGGGGGGACCGAGGGAGGAGGGGGCCGGGAACGAGCAGTACTTC; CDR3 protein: CASSKGGPREEGAGNEQYF
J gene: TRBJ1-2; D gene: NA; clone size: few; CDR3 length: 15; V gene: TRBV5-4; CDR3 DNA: TGTGCCAGCAGCTCAGCATCTCGACCGATTAGTCGCTACACCTTC; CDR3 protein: CASSSASRPISRYTF
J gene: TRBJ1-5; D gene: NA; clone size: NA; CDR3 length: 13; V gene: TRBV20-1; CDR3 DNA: TGCAGTGCTAGAGCGACAGGAAGCCAGCCCCAGCATTTT; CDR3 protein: CSARATGSQPQHF
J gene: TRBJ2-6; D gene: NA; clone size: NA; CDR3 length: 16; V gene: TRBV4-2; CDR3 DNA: TGTGCCAGCAGCCAAGATGGGGACTCTGGGGCCAACGTCCTGACTTTC; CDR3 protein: CASSQDGDSGANVLTF